The 22 T cell receptor beta chains below all came from one sample that was sequenced in a study of blood T cell repertoires in COVID-19. Sequenced by immunoSEQ multiplex PCR; TCRdb stores in-frame clones only, minus some. This table holds 120,000 or so clones, about 80% found once. Sequenced: peripheral blood. The receptors were sampled from a man in his forties or fifties with active or convalescent COVID-19.

The chain carries TRBV6-5 and TRBJ2-2, with D possibly matching TRBD1 (5 bases). The CDR3 is 16 residues long. V was trimmed by 2 bases and J by 1 base, leaving 11 bases between them. The germline V gene encodes CDR1 MNHEY and CDR2 SVGAGI. Here the CDR3 DNA reads TGTGCCAGCAGTTACCGGGCAGGGAAGAACACCGGGGAGCTGTTTTTT. Amino acid sequence: CASSYRAGKNTGELFF.

The genes are TRBV11-2 and TRBJ2-3; 7 bases fit TRBD2. The J segment lost 1 base and the V segment lost 1 base, leaving 5 bases of the junction unmatched. The CDR3 runs to 16 residues. Germline CDR1 is SGHAT and CDR2 is FQNNGV. The chain's CDR3 is CASSLGSGVGTDTQYF. CDR3 DNA sequence: TGTGCCAGCAGCTTAGGGAGCGGGGTAGGCACAGATACGCAGTATTTT. Full variable domain (missing parts from reference TRBV11-2 and TRBJ2-3): EAGVAQSPRYKIIEKRQSVAFWCNPISGHATLYWYQQILGQGPKLLIQFQNNGVVDDSQLPKDRFSAERLKGVDSTLKIQPAKLEDSAVYLCASSLGSGVGTDTQYFGPGTRLTVL.

The rearrangement links TRBV5-1 to TRBJ2-2; 7 nucleotides match TRBD2. From germline, CDR1 is SGHRS and CDR2 YFSETQ. Trimming at V came to 2 bases and at J to 3 bases, leaving 7 bases not matched to a gene. The CDR3 is 16 residues long. CDR3 sequence reads: CASSFLAGEYTGELFF. In DNA form, the CDR3 reads TGCGCCAGCAGCTTTTTGGCGGGAGAGTACACCGGGGAGCTGTTTTTT.

This chain links TRBV11-3 with TRBJ1-5; 7 bases are shared with TRBD1. CDR3 length: 14 residues. Germline V CDR1 and CDR2: SGHNT, YENEEA. Trimming took 4 bases from V and 7 from J; bases not matched to a gene: 7. CDR3 in DNA: TGTGCCAGCAGCTCTAGGGGGCTGCAGCAGCCCCAGCATTTT. It translates to CASSSRGLQQPQHF.

This clone was seen more than once but under ten times. The chain has TRBV30 and TRBJ2-1, with a tentative D call TRBD1 (5 bases). Trimming took 1 base from V and 7 from J, leaving 8 bases between them. Germline values: CDR1 GTSNPN, CDR2 SVGIG (reference sequence). The CDR3 has 12 residues. The CDR3 region is CAWSEGWNEQFF. The CDR3 nucleotides read TGTGCCTGGAGTGAGGGGTGGAATGAGCAGTTCTTC.

This clone has more than one count but fewer than ten. The chain is built from TRBV7-6 and TRBJ1-1; 7 nucleotides match TRBD1. Germline V gene lookup returns CDR1 SGHVS and CDR2 FNYEAQ. The CDR3 is 16 amino acids. V shed 2 bases, J shed 5 bases, and the junction held 11 bases outside the gene matches. CDR3 in amino acids: CASSLPAGQAGTEAFF. The CDR3 coding sequence is TGTGCCAGCAGCTTACCGGCCGGACAGGCAGGGACTGAAGCTTTCTTT.

This chain uses TRBV10-3 with TRBJ2-1, with 9 bases identical to TRBD2. From germline, CDR1 is ENHRY and CDR2 SYGVKD. J gave up 5 bases and V 0 bases, and 8 bases lay outside the gene matches. This CDR3 region has 17 residues. The CDR3 coding sequence is TGTGCCATCAGTGAGTCGATGGCAGTAGCGGGGGACAATGAGCAGTTCTTC. Protein: CAISESMAVAGDNEQFF.

The rearrangement uses TRBV29-1 and TRBJ2-7; 11 bases map to TRBD1. From germline, CDR1 is SQVTM and CDR2 ANQGSEA. This CDR3 spans 13 amino acids. CDR3 loop: CGSTGTGGAEQYF. The CDR3 region has the DNA TGCGGCTCTACTGGGACAGGGGGTGCCGAGCAGTACTTC.

The V and J genes are TRBV29-1 and TRBJ2-3, with TRBD1 matching over 8 bases. The V segment lost 6 bases and the J segment 1 base; nucleotides outside the gene matches: 12. This CDR3 spans 16 amino acids. The germline V gene has CDR1 SQVTM and CDR2 ANQGSEA. The CDR3: CSVIRYMTGGTDTQYF. The CDR3 DNA reads as TGCAGCGTCATACGATACATGACAGGGGGCACAGATACGCAGTATTTT.

This chain joins TRBV28 and TRBJ2-7, with 11 positions matching TRBD1. The CDR3 runs 15 residues. Germline V gene data show CDR1 as MDHEN and CDR2 as SYDVKM. J lost 5 bases, V lost 8 bases, and 11 bases had no gene match. DNA of the CDR3: TGTGCCAGCCCCCCGTCCGGACAGGGGGCCCACGAGCAGTACTTC. Its protein product is CASPPSGQGAHEQYF.

There are many counts of this clone. The V and J genes are TRBV24-1 and TRBJ2-1; D is uncertain. V shed 2 bases and J shed 7 bases, with 2 bases lying between them. The CDR3 spans 11 residues. Germline CDR1 reads KGHDR; CDR2 reads SFDVKD. In DNA form, the CDR3 reads TGTGCCACCAGTGATTCGAATGAGCAGTTCTTC. This translates into CATSDSNEQFF.

This sequence joins TRBV19 and TRBJ1-3; 7 nucleotides line up with TRBD1. Germline CDR1 LNHDA, CDR2 SQIVND (reference sequence). This CDR3 comprises 17 residues. V lost 0 bases and J lost 8; bases outside the gene matches: 13. CDR3 sequence: CASSIDPGGGLGDTIYF. The CDR3 bases are TGTGCCAGTAGTATAGACCCCGGAGGGGGCCTGGGGGACACCATATATTTT.

This chain joins TRBV7-9 and TRBJ1-4; D call uncertain. This CDR3 is built from 15 residues. Trimming left V 1 base short and J 2 bases short, with 8 bases between. The germline CDR1 and CDR2 sequences are SEHNR and FQNEAQ (reference sequence). CDR3 region: CASSLVGGTNEKLFF. For the CDR3, the DNA is TGTGCCAGCAGCTTAGTGGGCGGGACTAATGAAAAACTGTTTTTT.

The chain joins TRBV3-1 (or the pseudogene TRBV3-2) to TRBJ1-3; 7 nucleotides align to TRBD1. This CDR3 has 16 amino acids. Germline V CDR1 and CDR2: LGHDT, YNNKEL (reference sequence). Trimming at V came to 4 bases and at J to 5 bases, leaving 11 bases not matched to a gene. The CDR3, as DNA: TGTGCCAGCAGCCTAACCTCGGCAGGGGGAAGAAACACCATATATTTT. Its translation is CASSLTSAGGRNTIYF.

The rearrangement uses TRBV30 and TRBJ2-7; 10 bases align to TRBD2. Per germline, CDR1 GTSNPN and CDR2 SVGIG (reference sequence). The CDR3 extends over 12 amino acids. Losses at the gene ends were 1 base for V and 7 bases for J; bases not matched to a gene: 1. The CDR3 here is CAWSEGLAEQYF. CDR3 sequence (DNA): TGTGCCTGGAGTGAGGGACTAGCGGAGCAGTACTTC.

The chain combines TRBV24-1 with TRBJ2-2; TRBD1 aligns across 9 bases. Losses at the gene ends were 9 bases for V and 4 bases for J; bases not matched to a gene: 8. The CDR3 totals 15 residues. Germline V gene sequence: CDR1 KGHDR, CDR2 SFDVKD. CDR3 sequence reads: CATGIGQGSTGELFF. The CDR3 region has the DNA TGTGCCACCGGGATAGGACAGGGGAGCACCGGGGAGCTGTTTTTT.

The chain uses TRBV5-8 and TRBJ2-3; tentatively, D is TRBD1 (7 bases). The V and J ends lost 7 bases and 7 bases respectively, with 22 bases between them. The CDR3 runs 15 residues. Looked up from germline, CDR1 is SGHTS and CDR2 is YDEGEE. In DNA form, the CDR3 reads TGTGCCAGCGATCCTGGAGGGGGCGCGTCAAATACGCAGTATTTT. Encoded protein: CASDPGGGASNTQYF.

The rearrangement links TRBV5-1 to TRBJ2-3; 9 nucleotides agree with TRBD2. The trim removed 2 bases at V and 1 base at J, leaving 2 bases unmatched. Per the germline V gene, CDR1 is SGHRS and CDR2 is YFSETQ. The CDR3 has 15 amino acids. The CDR3 region has the DNA TGCGCCAGCAGCTTATTAGCGGGAGGCACAGATACGCAGTATTTT. This translates into CASSLLAGGTDTQYF.

This clone has just one count. The chain uses TRBV6-1 and TRBJ1-3; no clear D gene. This CDR3 contains 14 residues. Germline CDR1 MNHNS, CDR2 SASEGT. Trimming stripped 1 base from V and 2 bases from J, with 6 bases between. In nucleotides, the CDR3 is TGTGCCAGCAGTGAAGGAGGGACTGGAAACACCATATATTTT. It is translated as CASSEGGTGNTIYF.

In its sample, this clone was seen once. This chain joins TRBV19 and TRBJ1-5; D gene uncertain. Between the trimmed V and J ends, which lost 1 base and 4 bases, there was a span of 8 bases. Per the germline V gene, CDR1 is LNHDA and CDR2 is SQIVND (reference sequence). There are 14 residues in the CDR3. The CDR3 coding sequence is TGTGCCAGTAGTATAGGGGTGGAGAATCAGCCCCAGCATTTT. Translation gives CASSIGVENQPQHF.

The chain is built from TRBV27 and TRBJ2-2; D may be TRBD1 (6 bases). The CDR3 sequence is 14 residues long. Germline CDR1 and CDR2: MNHEY and SMNVEV (reference sequence). The V end lost 5 bases, the J end lost 1 base, and 8 bases lay between the germline ends. This chain's CDR3 is CASSPGVNTGELFF. The CDR3 DNA reads TGTGCCAGCAGTCCAGGGGTGAACACCGGGGAGCTGTTTTTT.

J is TRBJ1-2 and V is TRBV11-2, with TRBD1 as a possible D gene (5 bases). This CDR3 is built from 15 residues. In germline, CDR1 is SGHAT, CDR2 FQNNGV. V was cut by 1 base and J by 5 bases, with 14 bases left in between. Here the CDR3 DNA reads TGTGCCAGCAGCTTAGGCGGGGCAGCAACTTATGGCTACACCTTC. Residues: CASSLGGAATYGYTF.